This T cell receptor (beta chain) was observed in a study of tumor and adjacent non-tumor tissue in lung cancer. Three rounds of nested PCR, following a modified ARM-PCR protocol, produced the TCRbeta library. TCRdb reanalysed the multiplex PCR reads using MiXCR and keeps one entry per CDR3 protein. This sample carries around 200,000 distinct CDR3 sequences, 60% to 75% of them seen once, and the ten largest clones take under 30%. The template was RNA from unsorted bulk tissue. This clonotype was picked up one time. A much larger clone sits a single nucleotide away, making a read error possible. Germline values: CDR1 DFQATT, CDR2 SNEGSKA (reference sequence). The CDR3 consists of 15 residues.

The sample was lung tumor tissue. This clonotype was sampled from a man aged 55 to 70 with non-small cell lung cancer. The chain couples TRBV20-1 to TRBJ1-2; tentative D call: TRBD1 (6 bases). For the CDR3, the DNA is TGCAGTGCTAGAGGTCGGGACAATCCTAACTATGACTACACCTTC. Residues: CSARGRDNPNYDYTF.